The 3 T cell receptor beta chains listed next were all sequenced from one sample in a study of T cells in Graves' hyperthyroidism and ophthalmopathy. It was RNA transcripts that yielded the amplified TCR beta CDR3 regions. HTBI primers were employed in a first-round RT-PCR of the TCR CDR3. Each CDR3 protein gets one entry after TCRdb re-called the multiplex PCR reads with MiXCR. Here the sample spans hundreds of thousands of distinct CDR3 sequences, 15% to 17% being singletons. The sample comprised blood. The receptors shown here come from a woman aged 18-29 years with Graves' hyperthyroidism.

The rearrangement links TRBV20-1 to TRBJ1-3; D unresolved. The CDR3 consists of 11 residues. Germline-derived CDR1 and CDR2 are DFQATT and SNEGSKA (reference sequence). Trimming pared 8 bases from V and 0 bases from J, leaving 5 bases between. The CDR3 nucleotides read TGCAGTCTTTACTCTGGAAACACCATATATTTT. Encoded protein: CSLYSGNTIYF.

The gene calls are TRBV27 and TRBJ2-1, with D hard to call. This CDR3 has 16 amino acids. Per the germline V gene, CDR1 is MNHEY and CDR2 is SMNVEV (reference sequence). V was shortened by 7 bases and J by 2 bases, with 18 bases between the two germline ends. CDR3 in amino acids: CASNFNPGSTYNEQFF. In nucleotides, the CDR3 is TGTGCCAGCAACTTTAACCCCGGATCTACCTACAATGAGCAGTTCTTC.

The genes are TRBV6-1 and TRBJ2-7, with unresolved D. The CDR3 covers 13 residues. V was shortened by 5 bases and J by 6 bases, with 14 bases between the two germline ends. Per germline, CDR1 MNHNS and CDR2 SASEGT. The CDR3 protein is CASSSTAGVEQYF. As DNA, the CDR3 is TGTGCCAGCAGTTCCACCGCCGGTGTCGAGCAGTACTTC.